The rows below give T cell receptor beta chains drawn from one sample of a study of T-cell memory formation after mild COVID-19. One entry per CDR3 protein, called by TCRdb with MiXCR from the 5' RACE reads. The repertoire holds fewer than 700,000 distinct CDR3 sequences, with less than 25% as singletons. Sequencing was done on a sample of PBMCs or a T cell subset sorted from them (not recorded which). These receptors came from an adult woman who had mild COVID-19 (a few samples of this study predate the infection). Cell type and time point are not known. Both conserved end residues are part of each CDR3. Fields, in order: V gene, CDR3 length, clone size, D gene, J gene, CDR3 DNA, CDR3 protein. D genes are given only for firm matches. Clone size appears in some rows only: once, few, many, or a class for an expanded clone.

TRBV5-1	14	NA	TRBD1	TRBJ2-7	TGCGCCAGCAGCTTTGACAGGGGATACTACGAGCAGTACTTC	CASSFDRGYYEQYF
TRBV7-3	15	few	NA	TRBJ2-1	TGTGCCAGCAGTCCACCTCACTCCTCCTACAATGAGCAGTTCTTC	CASSPPHSSYNEQFF
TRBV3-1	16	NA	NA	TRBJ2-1	TGTGCCAGCAGCCAAGAAGGGAATCCTAGCGCGAATGAGCAGTTCTTC	CASSQEGNPSANEQFF
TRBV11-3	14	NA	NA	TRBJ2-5	TGTGCCAGCAGCTTCCCGGGAGCGGGAGAGACCCAGTACTTC	CASSFPGAGETQYF
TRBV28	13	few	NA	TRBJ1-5	TGTGCCAGCAGCCTGGATATGACACAGCCCCAGCATTTT	CASSLDMTQPQHF
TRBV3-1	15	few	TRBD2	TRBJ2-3	TGTGCCAGCAGTCCCCTAGCGGGGGTCACAGATACGCAGTATTTT	CASSPLAGVTDTQYF
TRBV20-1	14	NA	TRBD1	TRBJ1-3	TGCAGTGCAACGCTCAACAGGGGGCGATACACCATATATTTT	CSATLNRGRYTIYF
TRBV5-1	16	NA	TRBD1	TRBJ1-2	TGCGCCAGCAGCTTGTCCCCACCAGGGGGTTCCTATGGCTACACCTTC	CASSLSPPGGSYGYTF
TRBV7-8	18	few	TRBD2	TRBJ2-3	TGTGCCAGCAGCCCCCGGACTAGCGGGGGAGCCGAAACAGATACGCAGTATTTT	CASSPRTSGGAETDTQYF
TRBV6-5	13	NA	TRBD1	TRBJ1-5	TGTGCCAACGAGGGGACAGCGAATCAGCCCCAGCATTTT	CANEGTANQPQHF
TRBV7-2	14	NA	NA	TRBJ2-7	TGTGCCAGCAGCCCCCAGGGAGGCTCCTACGAGCAGTACTTC	CASSPQGGSYEQYF
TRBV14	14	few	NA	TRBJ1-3	TGTGCCAGCAGCCAAGTAATCTCTGGAAACACCATATATTTT	CASSQVISGNTIYF
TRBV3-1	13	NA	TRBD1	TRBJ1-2	TGTGCCAGCAGCCAGTTGACAGGGGATGGCTACACCTTC	CASSQLTGDGYTF
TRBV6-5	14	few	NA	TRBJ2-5	TGTGCCAGCAGTTACGCCAGGGGTTCGGAGACCCAGTACTTC	CASSYARGSETQYF
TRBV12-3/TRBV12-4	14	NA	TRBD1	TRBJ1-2	TGTGCCACGAAGTCGGAGGGGGCCGGGTATGGCTACACCTTC	CATKSEGAGYGYTF
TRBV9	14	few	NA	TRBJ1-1	TGTGCCAGCAGCAAGGGGGGCCGGAACACTGAAGCTTTCTTT	CASSKGGRNTEAFF
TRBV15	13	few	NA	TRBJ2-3	TGTGCCACCAGCATGCAAGAGATAGATACGCAGTATTTT	CATSMQEIDTQYF
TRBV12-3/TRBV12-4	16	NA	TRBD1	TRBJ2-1	TGTGCCAGCAGACGAACAGGGGCGAGCTCCTACAATGAGCAGTTCTTC	CASRRTGASSYNEQFF
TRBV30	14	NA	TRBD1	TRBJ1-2	TGTGCCTGGAACCCGGGACAGGGGGTCTATGGCTACACCTTC	CAWNPGQGVYGYTF
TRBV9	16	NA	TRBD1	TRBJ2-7	TGTGCCAGCAGCCCCCCGGCCGGGACAGGGGGCGGCGAGCAGTACTTC	CASSPPAGTGGGEQYF
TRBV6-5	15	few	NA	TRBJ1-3	TGTGCCAGCAGTTTACAGGGCTTCTCTGGAAACACCATATATTTT	CASSLQGFSGNTIYF
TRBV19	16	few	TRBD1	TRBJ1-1	TGTGCCAGTGGAACGCTGACAGGGAACCTGAACACTGAAGCTTTCTTT	CASGTLTGNLNTEAFF
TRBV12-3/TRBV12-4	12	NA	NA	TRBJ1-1	TGTGCCAGCGAGCGGGTGGGCACTGAAGCTTTCTTT	CASERVGTEAFF
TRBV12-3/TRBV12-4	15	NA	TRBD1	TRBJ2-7	TGTGCCAGCAGTGACAGGGGATTAAGGCCTATCGAGCAGTACTTC	CASSDRGLRPIEQYF
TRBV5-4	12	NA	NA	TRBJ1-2	TGTGCCAGCAGCTTAGCCAGAGACGGCTACACCTTC	CASSLARDGYTF
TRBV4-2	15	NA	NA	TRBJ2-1	TGTGCCAGCAGCCAAGCACATACAGGAGACAATGAGCAGTTCTTC	CASSQAHTGDNEQFF
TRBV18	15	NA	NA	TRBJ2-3	TGTGCCAGCTCCCTCGGATCGCTGAGCACAGATACGCAGTATTTT	CASSLGSLSTDTQYF
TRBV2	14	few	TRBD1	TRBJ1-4	TGTGCCAGCAGTTGGGGACAGCGTAATGAAAAACTGTTTTTT	CASSWGQRNEKLFF
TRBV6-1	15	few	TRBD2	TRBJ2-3	TGTGCCAGCAGTGGACTAGCGGGGGGGCAAGATACGCAGTATTTT	CASSGLAGGQDTQYF
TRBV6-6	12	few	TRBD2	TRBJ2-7	TGTGCCAGCAAGCGGGAGGTATACGAGCAGTACTTC	CASKREVYEQYF
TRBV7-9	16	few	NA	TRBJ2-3	TGTGCCAGCAGCTTAGCGAAGGTAGTCCTGACAGATACGCAGTATTTT	CASSLAKVVLTDTQYF
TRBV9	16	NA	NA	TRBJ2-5	TGTGCCAGCAGCGTCCCGACAGGTCTTGAGGGAGAGACCCAGTACTTC	CASSVPTGLEGETQYF
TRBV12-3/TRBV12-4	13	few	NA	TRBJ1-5	TGTGCCAGCAGTTTAGAGGGGCGGAGGCCCCAGCATTTT	CASSLEGRRPQHF
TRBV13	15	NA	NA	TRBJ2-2	TGTGCCAGCAGCTCGGACAAATTGAACACCGGGGAGCTGTTTTTT	CASSSDKLNTGELFF
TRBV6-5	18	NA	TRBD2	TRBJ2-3	TGTGCCAGCAGTCCCGGACTAGCGGGAGTCTTAGTCACAGATACGCAGTATTTT	CASSPGLAGVLVTDTQYF
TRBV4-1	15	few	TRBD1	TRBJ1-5	TGCGCCAGCAGCCATCCGGGACAGGGGTTACAGCCCCAGCATTTT	CASSHPGQGLQPQHF
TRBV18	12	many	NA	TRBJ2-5	TGTGCCAGCAGCCCCCCTCTAGAGACCCAGTACTTC	CASSPPLETQYF
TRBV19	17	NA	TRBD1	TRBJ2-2	TGTGCCAGTAGCTCTTATCCCCGACAGGGTGGAACCGGGGAGCTGTTTTTT	CASSSYPRQGGTGELFF
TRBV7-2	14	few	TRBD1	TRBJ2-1	TGTGCCAGCAGCTTCGGGGACAGGGTTCGTGAGCAGTTCTTC	CASSFGDRVREQFF
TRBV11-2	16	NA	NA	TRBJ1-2	TGTGCCAGCAGCTTCGTGTCCGGGGCAGCGTACTATGGCTACACCTTC	CASSFVSGAAYYGYTF
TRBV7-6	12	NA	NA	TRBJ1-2	TGTGCCAGCTCACTGGGTCCCGGAGGCTACACCTTC	CASSLGPGGYTF
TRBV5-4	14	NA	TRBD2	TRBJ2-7	TGTGCCAGCAGCTTTACGCGGGGGGCCCACGAGCAGTACTTC	CASSFTRGAHEQYF